This T cell receptor beta chain was observed in a study of blood T cells in healthy people across ages (dated by TCRdb to between 2015 and 2016). Regarding the research as a whole: Template switching captured roughly one uniquely barcoded TCR beta cDNA molecule per two T cells in model experiments. The study measured age-related changes in TCR beta repertoire diversity using deep sequencing normalized with unique cDNA molecular identifiers. To avoid experimental bias, donors of different ages were randomly spread across the sequencing lanes. Two additional independent replicas of 1 million unique cDNA reads from the same blood draw were analyzed for two donors (one aged 18 to 30 and one aged 80 or older). The donors were split into four age groups: young (average approximately 16 years), middle-aged (around 40), aged (about 62) and long-lived (roughly 77). Study-wide conclusions, independent of this receptor: The long-lived group showed more naive CD4+ T cells, fewer expanded clones and increased TCR diversity than the aged group, suggesting age selection. Donor CMV infection status was unknown, potentially confounding age-related changes in expanded clonotypes. Observed TCR beta diversity per million T cells fell roughly linearly with age, and a significant reduction was already apparent by age about 43. There was a strong correlation between observed TCR beta diversity and the percentage of naive T cells measured by flow cytometry. Estimates of total diversity based on one million sequenced T cells were regarded as lower bounds and as underestimates. Conclusive comparison of naive and antigen-experienced compartments was prevented by the profiling of bulk unsorted PBMCs.

The library came from 5' RACE. A second PCR of roughly 6 to 11 cycles was run with a J-beta primer mix and a sample-barcoded 5' primer. Each TCR beta cDNA molecule received a unique molecular identifier from a template-switch 5' adaptor carrying 12 random nucleotides. At least 3 million CDR3-containing paired-end reads were obtained from each sample. First-strand cDNA was synthesized from all RNA with the Mint cDNA synthesis kit, primed by a TRBC-specific oligonucleotide. All cDNA was treated with uracil-DNA glycosylase and then went through a first 18-cycle PCR with the universal primers M1SS and BC2_uni_R. For the original study's pipeline: Each sample was normalized by randomly selecting 1 million high-quality reads, each carrying a distinct molecular identifier. Reads sharing molecular identifiers were discarded rather than binned into consensus sequences. MiTCR, set to a Q25 quality threshold and the strictest error-elimination algorithm, was used for CDR3 identification, clonotype clustering and error correction. A nonparametric unseen species model with Euler transformation was used to estimate lower-bound total TCR beta diversity. Through fastp at Q25 and MiXCR, TCRdb rebuilt clones from the public reads, retaining in-frame beta chains. Each CDR3 protein gets just one entry, which takes the most common genes and DNA from the rows behind it. The V and J calls, along with clone size, are taken from TCRdb and not from the paper's own processing. The sample has around 1,800,000 distinct CDR3 sequences on record, about two fifths of them singletons. 23% of the sample goes to the ten largest clones.

Donors were approximately 42 systemically healthy Caucasian individuals from Russia aged roughly 6 to 95 years. Ten milliliters of peripheral blood were drawn from each donor into EDTA-treated Vacutainer tubes. Ficoll-Paque density-gradient centrifugation was used to isolate PBMCs, with at least 6.5 million per sample. Trizol reagent was used to extract total RNA from PBMCs, with at least 6 micrograms per sample. For every donor, flow cytometry on a PBMC aliquot measured the percentage of naive CD45RAhigh/CD27high T cells. Looking up the germline V gene yields CDR1 SGHTA and CDR2 FQGTGA. Relative to germline, V is 5 bases shorter and J is 7 bases shorter, with 9 bases between their ends. The CDR3 contains 13 residues, cysteine and phenylalanine counted. The sequence is cut down to CDR3 DNA, 39 bases in frame from base 1. Details on this clonotype: The target of this receptor is not known. Base-call qualities are not available, and no considerably larger clone is one nucleotide away.

The TCR originated in a human donor in good health. The V and J segments used are TRBV7-3 and TRBJ1-6; the D gene is not confidently resolved. Material: blood. The bases are TGTGCCAGCAGCCCGCGGGCCAATTCACCCCTCCACTTT. This sequence encodes CASSPRANSPLHF. The entire variable domain, with the stretches around the CDR3 drawn from the reference TRBV7-3 and TRBJ1-6 proteins, is GAGVSQTPSNKVTEKGKYVELRCDPISGHTALYWYRQSLGQGPEFLIYFQGTGAADDSGLPNDRFFAVRPEGSVSTLKIQRTERGDSAVYLCASSPRANSPLHFGNGTRLTVT.